The clone carrying this TCR beta chain was recorded many times. Its antigen is as yet unknown. This entry belongs to a study of Graves' ophthalmopathy and Graves' hyperthyroidism. General study points: Blood also held most thyroid clonotypes expanded above 0.001 frequency. Sensitivity reached over 85% and specificity around 81% for a 13-signature model separating ophthalmopathy from stable hyperthyroidism.

Germline V gene data show CDR1 as SGHVS and CDR2 as FQNEAQ. With 0 bases removed from V and 1 base from J, the gap between germline ends came to 7 bases. This CDR3 is 14 amino acids long. Pregnant or lactating patients and those with other autoimmune diseases or uncontrolled infections were excluded. CDR3 regions of TCR beta were amplified from RNA transcripts. HTBI primers primed a first-round RT-PCR, and a second-round multiplex PCR followed. TCRdb reprocessed the multiplex PCR reads via MiXCR and lists one record per CDR3 protein. The sample has about 550,000 distinct CDR3 sequences; just under 40% are singletons.

The receptor's source is an adult man with Graves' hyperthyroidism. Sequenced material: peripheral blood or thyroid tissue (not recorded which). The rearrangement links TRBV7-8 to TRBJ2-7; D assignment may be TRBD1 or TRBD2 (5 bases each). CDR3 in amino acids: CASSLAGVSYEQYF. The CDR3 coding sequence is TGTGCCAGCAGCTTAGCGGGGGTTTCCTACGAGCAGTACTTC. The variable domain in full, completed from reference TRBV7-8 and TRBJ2-7, reads GAGVSQSPRYKVAKRGQDVALRCDPISGHVSLFWYQQALGQGPEFLTYFQNEAQLDKSGLPSDRFFAERPEGSVSTLKIQRTQQEDSAVYLCASSLAGVSYEQYFGPGTRLTVT.